This T cell receptor beta chain derives from a study of OX40 agonist ivuxolimab in advanced cancers. Study-level background: Patients were treated with ivuxolimab, an agonistic anti-OX40 (CD134) antibody. Study-wide findings and caveats: Expansion of clones was among the lowest in partial responders at 0.1-3.0 mg/kg. By week 6 at 0.1 to 3.0 mg/kg, blood CD4+ and CD8+ T cells had expanded clonally.

Individuals having autoimmune disease history or systemic immunosuppression were not enrolled. Germline V gives CDR1 LNHDA, CDR2 SQIVND (reference sequence). The germline V and J ends were trimmed by 6 bases and 5 bases, with 16 bases remaining between them. The CDR3 sequence is 15 residues long. Note on this clone: Its target is unknown.

TCRdb's table, derived via immunoSEQ multiplex PCR, lists solely in-frame clones and lacks some. The sample records under 85,000 clones, over 90% being singletons. Specimen: CD4+ or CD8+ T cells sorted from blood, collected in a trial of the OX40 agonist ivuxolimab. The TCR comes from an adult with an advanced solid tumor such as melanoma, head and neck, liver or kidney cancer. The V and J genes are TRBV19 and TRBJ2-2; D might be TRBD1 or TRBD2, each matching 6 bases. CDR3 amino acids: CASSNREVGTGELFF. The CDR3 DNA sequence: TGTGCCAGTAGCAACAGGGAGGTGGGAACCGGGGAGCTGTTTTTT. Looking up the rest from reference TRBV19 and TRBJ2-2 gives the full variable domain: DGGITQSPKYLFRKEGQNVTLSCEQNLNHDAMYWYRQDPGQGLRLIYYSQIVNDFQKGDIAEGYSVSREKKESFPLTVTSAQKNPTAFYLCASSNREVGTGELFFGEGSRLTVL.